Here is one T cell receptor beta chain with its context. Unique molecular identifiers were attached to individual cDNA molecules during library preparation. MiXCR, applied by TCRdb to the RACE reads, yields one record per CDR3 protein. This table holds under 200,000 distinct CDR3 sequences, approximately 30% found once. The CDR3 spans 14 residues. Trimming removed 7 bases from V and 6 bases from J, with 20 bases in between. Germline CDR1 is SQVTM and CDR2 is ANQGSEA. The data were obtained in a study of human T cells and chemical hapten exposure. Study at large: Patch tests delivered 0.01% DPC to the upper back and were evaluated at 6 days.

The time point denotes: patch test 3, about 24 weeks after DPC sensitization. Treatment defined: therapeutic diphenylcyclopropenone sensitization with weekly scalp DPC. Each donor was an alopecia patient between 18 and 70 years of age who qualified for DPC. Extraction yielded total RNA from whole blood (unfractionated). The rearrangement uses TRBV29-1 and TRBJ2-3, with D possibly TRBD1 on 6 matching bases. This material consisted of whole blood, taken in connection with sensitization to the hapten diphenylcyclopropenone (DPC). The receptor was derived from a woman between 18 and 29 years old with alopecia areata. Some clones in this sample may be carry-over from other donors' samples. This chain's CDR3 is CSGGRDTGRDTQYF. The CDR3 DNA follows: TGCAGCGGGGGCCGGGACACGGGCCGCGATACGCAGTATTTT.